This TCR beta chain was retrieved from a study of blood T cell repertoires in COVID-19. In the study overall: The study drew acute and convalescent COVID-19 samples from the United States, Italy and Spain. PBMCs, B-cell-depleted T cells, or T cells provided the cDNA or gDNA that made up the material.

V was shortened by 2 bases and J by 0 bases, with 13 bases between the two germline ends. The CDR3 extends over 17 amino acids. Germline V lookup: CDR1 MNHEY, CDR2 SVGEGT. In the source study's methods: Amplification of reference gene primers provided the estimated nucleated cell counts. Generated by immunoSEQ multiplex PCR, the TCRdb table keeps only in-frame clones and is missing some. The D gene and trimming were derived from the DNA, and the V and J assignments and clone size from that table. The table has roughly 670,000 clones, around 90% seen once. This clone was recorded a few times. Sequencing used peripheral blood. The clonotype was recovered from a woman aged 18 to 35 with acute or convalescent COVID-19. The chain has TRBV6-2 or TRBV6-3 and TRBJ1-4; D unresolved. The CDR3 region has the DNA TGTGCCAGCAGTTACCCCTCAGTCTCCGCAACTAATGAAAAACTGTTTTTT. Its translation: CASSYPSVSATNEKLFF.